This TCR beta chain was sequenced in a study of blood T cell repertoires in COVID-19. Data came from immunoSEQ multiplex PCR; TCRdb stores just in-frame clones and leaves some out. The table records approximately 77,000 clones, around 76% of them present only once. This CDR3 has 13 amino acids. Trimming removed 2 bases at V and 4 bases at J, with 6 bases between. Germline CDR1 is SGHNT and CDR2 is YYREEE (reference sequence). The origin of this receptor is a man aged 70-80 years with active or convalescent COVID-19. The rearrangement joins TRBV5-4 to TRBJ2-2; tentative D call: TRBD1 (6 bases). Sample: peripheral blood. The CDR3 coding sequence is TGTGCCAGCAGCTTACAGGGCACCGGGGAGCTGTTTTTT. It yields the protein CASSLQGTGELFF.